This T cell receptor (beta chain) was retrieved from a study of OX40 agonist ivuxolimab in advanced cancers. Germline CDR1 LGHNA, CDR2 YSLEER. The CDR3 spans 16 residues. V was pared by 0 bases and J by 8 bases, with 17 bases between. Profiled with immunoSEQ multiplex PCR; TCRdb holds only in-frame clones, not every one. The sample holds 25,000 to 30,000 clones, approximately 80% seen once. Drawing of blood for sampling happened at baseline, at cycle 4 day 1, and at cycle 7 day 1. The chain couples TRBV4-3 to TRBJ2-1; a possible D gene is TRBD2 (6 bases). This material consisted of CD4+ or CD8+ T cells sorted from blood, taken in a trial of the OX40 agonist ivuxolimab. The clonotype was recovered from an adult with an advanced solid tumor such as melanoma, head and neck, liver or kidney cancer. CDR3 loop: CASSQDVWEEGDEQFF. The CDR3 DNA follows: TGCGCCAGCAGCCAAGATGTCTGGGAGGAAGGCGATGAGCAGTTCTTC.